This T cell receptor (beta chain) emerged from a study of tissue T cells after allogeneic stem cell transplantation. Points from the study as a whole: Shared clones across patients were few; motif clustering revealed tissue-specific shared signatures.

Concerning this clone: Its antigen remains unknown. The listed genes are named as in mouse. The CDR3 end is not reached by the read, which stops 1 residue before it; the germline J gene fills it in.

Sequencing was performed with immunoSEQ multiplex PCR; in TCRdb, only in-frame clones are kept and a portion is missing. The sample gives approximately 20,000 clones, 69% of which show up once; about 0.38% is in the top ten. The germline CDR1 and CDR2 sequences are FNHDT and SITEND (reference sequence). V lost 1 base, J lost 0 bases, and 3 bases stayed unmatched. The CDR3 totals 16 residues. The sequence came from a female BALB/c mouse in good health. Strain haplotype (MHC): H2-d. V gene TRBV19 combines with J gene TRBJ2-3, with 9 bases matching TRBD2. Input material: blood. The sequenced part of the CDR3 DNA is TGTGCCAGCAGTATACTGGGGGGGTCTAGTGCAGAAACGCTGTAT. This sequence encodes CASSILGGSSAETLY. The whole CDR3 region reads CASSILGGSSAETLYF.